The clone carrying this T cell receptor beta chain was found a few times. What it binds is unknown. With the Oncomine TCR Beta short-read assay, DNA from cultured CD4+ T cells was sequenced. One entry per CDR3 protein, called by TCRdb with MiXCR from the PCR reads. Of under 25,000 distinct CDR3 sequences in the sample, 47% were seen once. This entry belongs to a study of vaccination and CD4 T cells after COVID-19. Treatment specified: roughly ten-day PBMC culture with coronavirus spike peptide pools or control peptides (ViraFEST assay). The sequence came from a human donor with COVID-19. Sequencing input: cultured CD4+ T cells from blood.

For the CDR3, the DNA is TGTGCCAGCAGTTTAAGGGCGTTGAACACTGAAGCTTTCTTT. It specifies CASSLRALNTEAFF. The chain couples TRBV28 to TRBJ1-1; D gene unclear. V was cut by 2 bases and J by 0 bases, with 7 bases left in between. Germline loops: CDR1 MDHEN, CDR2 SYDVKM. The CDR3 totals 14 residues.